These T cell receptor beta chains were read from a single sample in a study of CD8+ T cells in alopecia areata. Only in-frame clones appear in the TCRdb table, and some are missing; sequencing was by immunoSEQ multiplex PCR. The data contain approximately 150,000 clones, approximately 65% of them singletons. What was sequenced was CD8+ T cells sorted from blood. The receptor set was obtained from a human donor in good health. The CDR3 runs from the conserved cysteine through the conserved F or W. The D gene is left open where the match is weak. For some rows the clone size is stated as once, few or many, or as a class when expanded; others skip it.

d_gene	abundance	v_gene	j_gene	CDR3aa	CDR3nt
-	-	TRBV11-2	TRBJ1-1	CASSLVPTAFF	TGTGCCAGCAGCTTAGTCCCCACAGCTTTCTTT
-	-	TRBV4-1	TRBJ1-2	CASSQRGYGYTF	TGCGCCAGCAGCCAAAGGGGCTATGGCTACACCTTC
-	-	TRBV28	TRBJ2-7	CASSLSLTGTEPTYEQYF	TGTGCCAGCAGTTTATCCCTAACTGGGACGGAACCAACCTACGAGCAGTACTTC
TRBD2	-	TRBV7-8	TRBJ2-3	CASSPRTGGADTQYF	TGTGCCAGCAGCCCGCGGACGGGGGGAGCAGATACGCAGTATTTT
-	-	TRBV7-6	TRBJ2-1	CASSLTVDEQFF	TGTGCCAGCAGCTTAACGGTCGATGAGCAGTTCTTC
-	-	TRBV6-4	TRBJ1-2	CASSDSPGFSPETF	TGTGCCAGCAGTGACTCTCCGGGTTTTTCTCCTGAGACCTTC
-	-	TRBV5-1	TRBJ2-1	CASSSHLSGLSYNEQFF	TGCGCCAGCAGCTCTCACCTTAGCGGCCTCTCCTACAATGAGCAGTTCTTC
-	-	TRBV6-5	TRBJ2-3	CASSLDTGGTSDTQYF	TGTGCCAGCAGTTTAGACACAGGTGGCACATCGGATACGCAGTATTTT
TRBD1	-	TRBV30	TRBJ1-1	CAWSPPDRANTEAFF	TGTGCCTGGAGTCCCCCGGACAGGGCCAACACTGAAGCTTTCTTT
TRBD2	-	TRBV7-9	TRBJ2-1	CASSSLADSYNEQFF	TGTGCCAGCAGCTCCCTAGCGGATTCCTACAATGAGCAGTTCTTC
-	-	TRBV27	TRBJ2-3	CASSLPNTDTQYF	TGTGCCAGCAGTTTGCCGAACACAGATACGCAGTATTTT
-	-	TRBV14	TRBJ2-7	CASSLGRGYEQYF	TGTGCCAGCAGCCTAGGAAGAGGCTACGAGCAGTACTTC
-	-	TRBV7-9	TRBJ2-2	CASSLGGTGELFF	TGTGCCAGCAGCTTAGGGGGCACCGGGGAGCTGTTTTTT
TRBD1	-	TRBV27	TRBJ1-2	CASSLLGGFGYTF	TGTGCCAGCAGTTTATTAGGGGGCTTTGGCTACACCTTC
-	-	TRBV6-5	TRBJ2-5	CASRDGTRTQYF	TGTGCCAGCAGAGACGGGACTCGGACCCAGTACTTC
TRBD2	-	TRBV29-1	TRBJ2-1	CSVEVGGTRAYNEQFF	TGCAGCGTTGAAGTGGGGGGGACTAGAGCCTACAATGAGCAGTTCTTC
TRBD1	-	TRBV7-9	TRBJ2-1	CASSSRDRANNEQFF	TGTGCCAGCAGCTCCCGGGACAGGGCAAACAATGAGCAGTTCTTC
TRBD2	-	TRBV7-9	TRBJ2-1	CASSLYGREPSSYNEQFF	TGTGCCAGCAGCTTGTACGGGAGGGAACCCTCTTCCTACAATGAGCAGTTCTTC
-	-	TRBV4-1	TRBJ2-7	CASSQTGTPTYEQYF	TGCGCCAGCAGCCAAACCGGGACACCAACCTACGAGCAGTACTTC
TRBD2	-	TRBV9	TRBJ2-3	CASSKTSRTDTQYF	TGTGCCAGCAGCAAGACTAGCCGCACAGATACGCAGTATTTT
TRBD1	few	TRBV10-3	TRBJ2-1	CAISDVLQGENEQFF	TGTGCCATCAGTGATGTATTGCAGGGGGAGAATGAGCAGTTCTTC